This T cell receptor beta chain was sequenced in a study of blood T cell repertoires in COVID-19 (TCRdb year 2020). For context, the study as a whole: Samples covering the acute and convalescent phases of COVID-19 were provided by collaborators in the United States, Italy and Spain. The material from the prospective study consisted of cDNA or gDNA derived from T cells, B-cell-depleted T cells, or PBMCs. Subjects who had been exposed to COVID-19, were actively infected with it, or had recovered from it provided the deeply sampled blood TCRbeta repertoires that made up the dataset. A freely available public database, intended as a resource for researchers studying the immune response to SARS-CoV-2, is where the repertoires were released. Samples came from the ongoing ImmuneRACE study (first 160 participants) plus 1,254 subjects from 6 global collaborators. The sample metadata nearly always contained a de-identified subject ID, COVID-19 status, age in years and sex. HLA class I and class II types, where available, came from metadata supplied by the sample provider rather than from assay-based typing.

Comments on this clone: It lacks a known antigen. Base qualities are missing; no much larger clone stands one base away.

Each collaborating institution followed its own protocols to collect whole blood in K2EDTA tubes. Collaborator samples were shipped for TCRbeta analysis as frozen whole blood, isolated PBMCs, or DNA extracted from either sample type. TCRbeta CDR3 regions were amplified from genomic DNA by means of the immunoSEQ Assay, a bias-controlled multiplex PCR. On the study's bioinformatics: The number of nucleated cells in each sample was estimated from the amplification of reference gene primers within the assay. Sequence reads were collapsed and filtered to measure the absolute abundance of every unique TCRbeta CDR3 rearrangement. For each sample, productive Simpson clonality was calculated as the square root of Simpson's diversity index across productive rearrangements. In TCRdb, the immuneACCESS table is reduced to in-frame sequences with V and J assigned. These tables do not hold every clone; where another copy was compared, an unresolved V gene accounts for under half, and the others remain unexplained. The DNA gave D and trimming, while V, J and clone size come from that table. This sample comprises 70,000 to 90,000 clones, 70% to 80% of them detected only once. The ten largest clones represent about 24% of the sample.

General study outcomes and caveats: The amount of clinical and demographic metadata varied by source and participant and was provided uncurated.

Reading from cysteine to phenylalanine, the CDR3 counts 16 amino acids. Only the CDR3 region is kept as DNA, spanning 48 bases read in frame from base 1. This receptor chain uses TRBV21-1 and TRBJ1-5. TRBV21-1 corresponds to a pseudogene. Sample: peripheral blood. The sequence derives from a human donor in a cohort sampled during active COVID-19. CDR3 loop: CASSKEVMRDDQPQHF. The sequenced DNA: TGTGCCAGCAGCAAGGAGGTGATGAGGGATGATCAGCCCCAGCATTTT.